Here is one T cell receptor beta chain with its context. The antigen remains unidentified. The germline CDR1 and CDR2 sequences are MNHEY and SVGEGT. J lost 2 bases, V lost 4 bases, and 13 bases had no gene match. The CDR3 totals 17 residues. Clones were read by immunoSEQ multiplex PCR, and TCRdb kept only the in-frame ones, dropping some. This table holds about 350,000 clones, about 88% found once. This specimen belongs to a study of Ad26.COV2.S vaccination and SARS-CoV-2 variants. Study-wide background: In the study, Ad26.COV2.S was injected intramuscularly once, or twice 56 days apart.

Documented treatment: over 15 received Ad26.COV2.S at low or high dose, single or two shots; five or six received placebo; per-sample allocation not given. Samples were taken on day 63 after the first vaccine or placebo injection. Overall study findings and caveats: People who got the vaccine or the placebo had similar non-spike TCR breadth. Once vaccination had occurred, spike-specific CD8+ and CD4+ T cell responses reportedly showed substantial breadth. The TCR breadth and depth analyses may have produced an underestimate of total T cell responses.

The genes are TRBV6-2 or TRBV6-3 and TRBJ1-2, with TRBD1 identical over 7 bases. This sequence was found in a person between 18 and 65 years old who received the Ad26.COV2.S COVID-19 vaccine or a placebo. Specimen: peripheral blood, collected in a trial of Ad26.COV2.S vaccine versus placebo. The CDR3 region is CASSSAVAGTENYGYTF. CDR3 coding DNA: TGTGCCAGCAGTTCTGCCGTCGCCGGGACAGAGAACTATGGCTACACCTTC.